This T cell receptor beta chain was found in a study of T cells after yellow fever vaccination. The CDR3 is made up of 13 amino acids. Germline V lookup: CDR1 SGDLS, CDR2 YYNGEE. V shed 3 bases, J shed 8 bases, and the junction held 6 bases outside the gene matches. Concerning this clonotype: The antigen is not known.

5'RACE template switching added a universal primer site and UMIs to TCR cDNA. TCRdb re-called the 5' RACE reads through MiXCR, storing one row per CDR3 protein. The sample consists of around 500,000 distinct CDR3 sequences, around a fifth of them appearing once. General observations from the study: It was a small share of clonotypes that appeared in both CD4 and CD8 compartments. Reappearing after the booster were most of the clones from primary vaccination (less than 97% CD4, approximately 85% CD8).

V usage is TRBV9 and J usage is TRBJ1-2, with 8 positions matching TRBD1. This receptor was identified in a man aged 18 to 30 who received the YFV17D yellow fever vaccine. Sequences were derived from PBMCs, sampled 21 days after the first yellow fever vaccination. The CDR3 loop reads CASSAGTGLGYTF. CDR3 bases: TGTGCCAGCAGCGCCGGGACAGGCTTGGGCTACACCTTC.